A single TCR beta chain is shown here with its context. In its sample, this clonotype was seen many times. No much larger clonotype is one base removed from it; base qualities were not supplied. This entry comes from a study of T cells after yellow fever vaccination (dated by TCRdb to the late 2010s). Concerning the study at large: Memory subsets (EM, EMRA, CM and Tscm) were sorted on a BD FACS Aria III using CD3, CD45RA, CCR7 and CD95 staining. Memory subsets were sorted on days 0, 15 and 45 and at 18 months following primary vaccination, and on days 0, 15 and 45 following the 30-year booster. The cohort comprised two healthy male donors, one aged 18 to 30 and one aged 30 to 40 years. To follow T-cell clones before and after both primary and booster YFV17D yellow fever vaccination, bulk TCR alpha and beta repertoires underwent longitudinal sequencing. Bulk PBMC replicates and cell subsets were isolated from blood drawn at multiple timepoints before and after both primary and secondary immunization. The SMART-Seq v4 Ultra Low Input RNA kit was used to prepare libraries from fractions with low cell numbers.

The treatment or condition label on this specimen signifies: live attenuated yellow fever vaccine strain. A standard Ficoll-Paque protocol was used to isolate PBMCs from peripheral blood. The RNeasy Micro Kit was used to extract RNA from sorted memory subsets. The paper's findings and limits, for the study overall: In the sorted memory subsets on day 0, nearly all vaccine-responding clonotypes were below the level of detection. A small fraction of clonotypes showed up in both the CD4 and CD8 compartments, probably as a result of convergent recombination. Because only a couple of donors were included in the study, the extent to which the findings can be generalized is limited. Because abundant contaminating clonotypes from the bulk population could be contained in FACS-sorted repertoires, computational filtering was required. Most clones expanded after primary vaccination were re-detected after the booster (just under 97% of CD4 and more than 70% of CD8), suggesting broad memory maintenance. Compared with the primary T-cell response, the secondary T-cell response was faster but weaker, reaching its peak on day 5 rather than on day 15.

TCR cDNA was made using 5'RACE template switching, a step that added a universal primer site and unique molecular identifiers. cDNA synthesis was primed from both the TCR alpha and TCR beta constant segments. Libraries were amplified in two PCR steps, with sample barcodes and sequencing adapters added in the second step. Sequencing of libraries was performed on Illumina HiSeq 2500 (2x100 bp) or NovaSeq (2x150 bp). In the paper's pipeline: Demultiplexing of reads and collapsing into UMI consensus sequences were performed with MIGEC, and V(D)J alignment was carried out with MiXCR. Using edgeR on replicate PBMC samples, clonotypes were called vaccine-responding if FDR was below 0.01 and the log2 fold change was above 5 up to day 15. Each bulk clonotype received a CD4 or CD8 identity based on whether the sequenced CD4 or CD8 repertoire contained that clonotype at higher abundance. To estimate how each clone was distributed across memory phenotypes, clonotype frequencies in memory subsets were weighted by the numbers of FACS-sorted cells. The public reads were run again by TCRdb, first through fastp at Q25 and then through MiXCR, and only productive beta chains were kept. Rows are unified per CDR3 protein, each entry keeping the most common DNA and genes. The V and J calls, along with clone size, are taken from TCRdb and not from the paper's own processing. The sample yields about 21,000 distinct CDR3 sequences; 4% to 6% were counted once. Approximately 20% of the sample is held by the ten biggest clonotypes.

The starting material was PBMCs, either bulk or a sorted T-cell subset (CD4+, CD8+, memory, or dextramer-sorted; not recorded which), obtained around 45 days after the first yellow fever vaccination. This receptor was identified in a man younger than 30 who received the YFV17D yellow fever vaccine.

The CDR3 region reads CASSYDITQTQYF. The DNA sequence is TGTGCCAGCAGTTACGATATTACCCAGACCCAGTACTTC. The sequence links TRBV6-5 to TRBJ2-5, with the D gene call left open. Relative to germline, V is 2 bases shorter and J is 6 bases shorter, with 10 bases between their ends. CDR1 and CDR2 are drawn from the germline V gene: MNHEY, SVGAGI. Spanning cysteine to phenylalanine, the CDR3 consists of 13 amino acids. Only the CDR3 portion is preserved as DNA: 39 bases, with reading frame beginning at the first base.